This TCR beta chain was sequenced during a study of spatial heterogeneity in lung cancer. The overall study: Sequences of the beta chain were consistently detected in greater numbers than alpha-chain sequences. The mean occurrence of each unique TCR and UMI combination in raw reads exceeded 9.5.

As to time point: blood at routine non-recurrence follow-up after resection. The sample holds a few counts of this clonotype. Individually, TCR cDNA molecules were each labelled with a unique molecular identifier. TCRdb processed the 5' RACE reads anew with MiXCR; each CDR3 protein has one entry. The sample includes tens of thousands of distinct CDR3 sequences, just under 20% of them seen just once. The CDR3 is 16 amino acids. The germline V and J ends were trimmed by 6 bases and 5 bases, with 22 bases remaining between them. The chain links TRBV12-3 or TRBV12-4 to TRBJ1-2, with D unresolved. Sample: PBMCs, taken at follow-up. The source is a male donor with early-stage non-small cell lung cancer. The DNA of the CDR3 is TGTGCCAGCAGCACCACCCTTTCTATTGCCGGATATGGCTACACCTTC. Its translation: CASSTTLSIAGYGYTF.